The 2 T cell receptor beta chains below come from one sample, sequenced in a study of T cell responses to AZD1222 COVID-19 vaccine (dated by TCRdb to about 2021). The library was built by means of the immunoSEQ multiplex PCR assay. In TCRdb, the immuneACCESS table is reduced to in-frame sequences with V and J assigned. These tables do not hold every clone; where another copy was compared, an unresolved V gene accounts for under half, and the others remain unexplained. The sample contains over 85,000 clones, approximately 94% of them found a single time. The ten largest clones capture 2.9% of the sample. Per the publication, the time point label means: about 28 days (+/-7) after the second vaccine dose. The sample here was peripheral blood, taken 28 days after the second AZD1222 dose. These receptors were obtained from an adult who received the AZD1222 COVID-19 vaccine.

V gene TRBV9 combines with J gene TRBJ1-3; D remains ambiguous. The germline V gene encodes CDR1 SGDLS and CDR2 YYNGEE. The V gene lost 4 bases and the J gene lost 6 bases, with 14 bases spanning the gap. The CDR3 is 14 amino acids. In DNA, the CDR3 is TGTGCCAGCAGCCCACAAAACGGGGAAAACACCATATATTTT. Translating gives CASSPQNGENTIYF.

The chain employs TRBV19 and TRBJ1-6; D is unclear. Trimming stripped 3 bases from V and 8 bases from J, with 11 bases between. The germline V gene has CDR1 LNHDA and CDR2 SQIVND (reference sequence). The length of the CDR3 is 14 residues. The chain's CDR3 is CASSIPQKDSPLHF. CDR3 nucleotides: TGTGCCAGTAGTATTCCACAGAAGGATTCACCCCTCCACTTT.